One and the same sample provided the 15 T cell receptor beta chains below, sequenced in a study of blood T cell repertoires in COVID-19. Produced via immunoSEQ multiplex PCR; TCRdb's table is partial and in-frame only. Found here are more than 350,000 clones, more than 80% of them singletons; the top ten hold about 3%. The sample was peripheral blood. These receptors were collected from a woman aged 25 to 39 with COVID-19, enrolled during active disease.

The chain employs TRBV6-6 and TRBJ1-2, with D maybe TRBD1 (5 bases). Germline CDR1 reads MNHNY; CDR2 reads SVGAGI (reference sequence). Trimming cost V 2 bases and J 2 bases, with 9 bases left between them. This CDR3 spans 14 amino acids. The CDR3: CASSYREGNYGYTF. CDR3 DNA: TGTGCCAGCAGTTACCGGGAGGGGAACTATGGCTACACCTTC.

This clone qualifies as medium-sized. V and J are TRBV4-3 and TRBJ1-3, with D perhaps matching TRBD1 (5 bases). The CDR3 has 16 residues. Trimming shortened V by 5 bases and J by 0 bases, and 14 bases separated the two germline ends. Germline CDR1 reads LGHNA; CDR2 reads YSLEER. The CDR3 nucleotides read TGCGCCAGCAGCGTCAACCTGGACAACTCTGGAAACACCATATATTTT. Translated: CASSVNLDNSGNTIYF.

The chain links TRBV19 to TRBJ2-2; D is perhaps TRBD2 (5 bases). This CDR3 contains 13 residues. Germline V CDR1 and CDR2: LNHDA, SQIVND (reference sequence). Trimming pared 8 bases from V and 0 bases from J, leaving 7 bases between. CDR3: CASPDSNTGELFF. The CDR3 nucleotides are TGTGCCAGTCCGGACTCGAACACCGGGGAGCTGTTTTTT.

The CDR3 is CATSDPRLAGGPETQYF. As DNA, the CDR3 is TGTGCCACCAGTGACCCGAGACTAGCGGGGGGGCCGGAGACCCAGTACTTC. This chain joins TRBV24-1 and TRBJ2-5; 14 nucleotides match TRBD2. This CDR3 comprises 17 residues. With V trimmed by 4 bases and J by 5 bases, 8 bases remained unmatched. Per germline, CDR1 KGHDR and CDR2 SFDVKD.

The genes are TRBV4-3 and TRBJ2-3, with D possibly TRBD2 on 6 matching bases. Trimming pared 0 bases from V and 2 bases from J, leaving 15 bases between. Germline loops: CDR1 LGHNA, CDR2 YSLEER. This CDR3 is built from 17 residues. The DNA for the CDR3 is TGCGCCAGCAGCCAAGATCGCGGGGTTCCTGCCACAGATACGCAGTATTTT. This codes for CASSQDRGVPATDTQYF.

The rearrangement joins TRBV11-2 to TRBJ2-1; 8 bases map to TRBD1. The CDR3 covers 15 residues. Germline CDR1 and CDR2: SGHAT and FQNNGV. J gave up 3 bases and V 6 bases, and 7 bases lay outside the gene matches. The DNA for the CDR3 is TGTGCCAGCAGTAACAGGGGGAGTTTCTACAATGAGCAGTTCTTC. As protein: CASSNRGSFYNEQFF.

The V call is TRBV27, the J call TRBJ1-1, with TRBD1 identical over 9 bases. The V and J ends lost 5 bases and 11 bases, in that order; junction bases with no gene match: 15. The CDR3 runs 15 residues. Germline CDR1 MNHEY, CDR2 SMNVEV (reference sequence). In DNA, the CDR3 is TGTGCCAGCAGTCCGAACGTCCCGGGACAGGGAAGGGCTTTCTTT. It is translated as CASSPNVPGQGRAFF.

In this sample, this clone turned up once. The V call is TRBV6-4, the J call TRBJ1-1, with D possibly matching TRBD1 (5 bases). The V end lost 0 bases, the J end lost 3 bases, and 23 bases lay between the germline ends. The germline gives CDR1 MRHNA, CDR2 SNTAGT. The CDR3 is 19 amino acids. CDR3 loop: CASSDSGGKRLREDTEAFF. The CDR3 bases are TGTGCCAGCAGTGACTCGGGGGGAAAGCGCCTTCGGGAGGACACTGAAGCTTTCTTT.

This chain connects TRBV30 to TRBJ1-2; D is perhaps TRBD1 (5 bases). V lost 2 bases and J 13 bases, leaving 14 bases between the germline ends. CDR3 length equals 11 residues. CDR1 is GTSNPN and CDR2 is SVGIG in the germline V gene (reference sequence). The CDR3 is CAWSQDSACTF. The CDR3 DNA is TGTGCCTGGAGTCAAGACAGCGCCTGCACCTTC.

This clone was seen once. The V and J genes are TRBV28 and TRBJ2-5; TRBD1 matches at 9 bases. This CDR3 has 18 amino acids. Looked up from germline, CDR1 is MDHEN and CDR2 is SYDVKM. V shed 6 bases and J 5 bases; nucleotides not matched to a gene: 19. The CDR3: CASRPRYRGRRYGETQYF. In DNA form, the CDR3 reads TGTGCCAGCAGGCCCCGGTACAGGGGGCGTAGGTATGGTGAGACCCAGTACTTC.

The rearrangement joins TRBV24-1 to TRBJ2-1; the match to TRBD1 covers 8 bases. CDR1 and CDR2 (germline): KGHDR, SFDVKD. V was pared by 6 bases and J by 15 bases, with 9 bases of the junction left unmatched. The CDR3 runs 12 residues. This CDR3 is CATSSGQGSMFF. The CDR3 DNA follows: TGTGCCACCAGTTCTGGACAGGGCTCAATGTTCTTC.

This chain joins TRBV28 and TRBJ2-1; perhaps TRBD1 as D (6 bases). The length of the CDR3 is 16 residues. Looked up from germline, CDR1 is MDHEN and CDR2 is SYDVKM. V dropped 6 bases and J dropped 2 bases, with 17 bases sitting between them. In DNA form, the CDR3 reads TGTGCCAGCAGCCCTGGGACATATTGGGCCTACAATGAGCAGTTCTTC. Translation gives CASSPGTYWAYNEQFF.

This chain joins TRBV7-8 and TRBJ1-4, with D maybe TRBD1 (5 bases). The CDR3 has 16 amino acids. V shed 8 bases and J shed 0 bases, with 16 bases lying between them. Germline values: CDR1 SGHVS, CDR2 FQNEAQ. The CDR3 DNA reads TGTGCCAGCCTGAACCGGGGGTATCCAACTAATGAAAAACTGTTTTTT. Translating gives CASLNRGYPTNEKLFF.

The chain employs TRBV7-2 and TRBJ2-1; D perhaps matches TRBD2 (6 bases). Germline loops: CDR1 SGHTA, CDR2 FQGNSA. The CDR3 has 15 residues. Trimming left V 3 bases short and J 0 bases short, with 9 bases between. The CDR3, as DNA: TGTGCCAGCAGCTTTAGCGGTTTCTCCTACAATGAGCAGTTCTTC. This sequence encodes CASSFSGFSYNEQFF.

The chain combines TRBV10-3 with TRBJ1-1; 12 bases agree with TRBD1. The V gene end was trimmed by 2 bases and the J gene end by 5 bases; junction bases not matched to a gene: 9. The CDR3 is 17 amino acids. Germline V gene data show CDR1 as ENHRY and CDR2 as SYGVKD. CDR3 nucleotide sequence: TGTGCCATCAGTGAGGGCCGGGACAGGGGGCGCCCAACTGAAGCTTTCTTT. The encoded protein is CAISEGRDRGRPTEAFF.